This TCR beta chain is drawn from a study of shared clonotypes between healthy human individuals. Across several immunoSEQ plates, the genomic DNA of each subset was split evenly. TCRdb keeps only in-frame clones here, not all; method: immunoSEQ multiplex PCR. The sample yields under 550,000 clones, 90% to 96% seen once. A note on this clone: The antigen remains undetermined.

Donors comprised only Caucasian adults living in Nashville, Tennessee. CD45RA-negative memory and CD45RA+ naive subsets were split from the CD4+ cells. The CDR3 sequence is 17 residues long. The germline V and J ends were trimmed by 5 bases and 1 base, with 19 bases remaining between them. Germline V CDR1 and CDR2: SGHTS, YDEGEE. General study results and limits: The study found lower generation probabilities in non-shared clonotypes than in those shared by all four donors.

The chain joins TRBV5-8 to TRBJ1-5; the D is unclear. Sequenced material: naive CD4+ T cells sorted from blood. Noted subset: CD45RA+ positively selected. The receptor comes from a woman in her twenties or thirties in good health. The CDR3 sequence is CASRPPLGRSSNQPQHF. The DNA for the CDR3 is TGTGCCAGCAGACCCCCCTTGGGGAGGTCCAGCAATCAGCCCCAGCATTTT.